These 31 T cell receptor beta chains originate from one sample sequenced in a study of blood T cell repertoires in COVID-19. Here immunoSEQ multiplex PCR was the method, and the copy in TCRdb shows in-frame clones only, minus some. Here the sample spans roughly 100,000 clones, approximately 89% being singletons. Material for sequencing was peripheral blood. These receptors came from an elderly woman in a cohort sampled during active COVID-19.

The chain joins TRBV30 to TRBJ1-2; TRBD1 aligns across 9 bases. The CDR3 has 13 amino acids. V gave up 5 bases and J gave up 4 bases; unmatched junction bases: 5. Per the germline V gene, CDR1 is GTSNPN and CDR2 is SVGIG (reference sequence). CDR3 sequence reads: CAWGGQGPYGYTF. The CDR3 region has the DNA TGTGCCTGGGGGGGACAGGGCCCCTATGGCTACACCTTC.

CDR3 region: CASSFSGYNEQFF. CDR3 DNA sequence: TGTGCCAGCAGTTTTAGCGGTTACAATGAGCAGTTCTTC. This sequence joins TRBV27 and TRBJ2-1, with D possibly being TRBD2 (6 bases). Trimming removed 3 bases at V and 4 bases at J, with 7 bases between. The CDR3 covers 13 residues. The germline V gene has CDR1 MNHEY and CDR2 SMNVEV (reference sequence).

With regard to this clone: A read error may produce the germline difference seen at one junction end. This chain links TRBV7-7 with TRBJ2-1, with TRBD2 matching over 10 bases. The CDR3 extends over 16 amino acids. Germline loops: CDR1 SSHAT, CDR2 FNYEAQ (reference sequence). The CDR3 nucleotides are TGTGCTAGCAGCTTAGGTAGAACTAGCGGGGACAATGAGCAGTTCTTC. This sequence encodes CASSLGRTSGDNEQFF.

The chain couples TRBV3-1 (or the pseudogene TRBV3-2) to TRBJ1-1; 7 bases align to TRBD1. The CDR3 spans 13 residues. The V segment lost 6 bases and the J segment 11 bases; nucleotides outside the gene matches: 12. The germline gives CDR1 LGHDT, CDR2 YNNKEL (reference sequence). CDR3 bases: TGTGCCAGCAGTCAGTCCTACAGGGGTAAGGCTTTCTTT. This encodes CASSQSYRGKAFF.

This clone has just one count. This chain joins TRBV7-9 and TRBJ1-5; TRBD1 aligns across 9 bases. CDR3 size: 15 residues. Germline-derived CDR1 and CDR2 are SEHNR and FQNEAQ (reference sequence). The junction had 5 bases not matched to a gene; V was cut back by 4 bases and J by 4 bases. This CDR3 reads CASSSTGGWNQPQHF. The CDR3 DNA sequence: TGTGCCAGCAGCTCCACAGGGGGCTGGAATCAGCCCCAGCATTTT.

The V call is TRBV9, the J call TRBJ2-7, with 9 bases matching TRBD1. J gave up 7 bases and V 0 bases, and 8 bases lay outside the gene matches. Per the germline V gene, CDR1 is SGDLS and CDR2 is YYNGEE. The CDR3 extends over 15 amino acids. The CDR3 protein is CASSVGDRAFLEQYF. CDR3 DNA sequence: TGTGCCAGCAGCGTAGGGGACAGGGCTTTCTTGGAGCAGTACTTC.

The chain uses TRBV5-1 and TRBJ1-1; D gene ambiguous. Trimming shortened V by 0 bases and J by 5 bases, and 11 bases separated the two germline ends. Germline CDR1 SGHRS, CDR2 YFSETQ. The CDR3 contains 14 residues. For the CDR3, the DNA is TGCGCCAGCAGCTTGGGGCTTGCGGGTACTGAAGCTTTCTTT. Translation gives CASSLGLAGTEAFF.

The rearrangement links TRBV11-2 to TRBJ2-1; 12 bases fit TRBD2. This CDR3 contains 16 residues. The germline gives CDR1 SGHAT, CDR2 FQNNGV. Trimming at V came to 5 bases and at J to 8 bases, leaving 10 bases not matched to a gene. The CDR3 DNA follows: TGTGCCAGCAGCCCTCTAGCGGGAGGGCCGGTCGATGAGCAGTTCTTC. Translation gives CASSPLAGGPVDEQFF.

The chain has TRBV7-6 and TRBJ2-5; 9 bases map to TRBD1. V dropped 1 base and J dropped 4; count of bases not matched to a gene: 4. The CDR3 is 15 amino acids. CDR1 is SGHVS, CDR2 FNYEAQ, per germline. CDR3 amino acids: CASSLGGQGRETQYF. The CDR3 DNA reads TGTGCCAGCAGCTTAGGAGGACAGGGGAGAGAGACCCAGTACTTC.

The chain uses TRBV2 and TRBJ1-4, with D tentatively TRBD1 (6 bases). With 3 bases removed from V and 8 bases from J, the gap between germline ends came to 16 bases. The CDR3 covers 15 residues. Germline V lookup: CDR1 SNHLY, CDR2 FYNNEI. This CDR3 reads CASSEGGQGGEKLFF. CDR3 sequence (DNA): TGTGCCAGCAGTGAGGGGGGGCAGGGCGGCGAAAAACTGTTTTTT.

CDR3 amino acids: CASSRITLDRETF. DNA of the CDR3: TGTGCCAGCAGCCGCATAACCCTGGACAGAGAGACCTTC. The chain combines TRBV5-6 with TRBJ1-2, with a tentative D call TRBD1 (6 bases). Trimming shortened V by 4 bases and J by 14 bases, and 21 bases separated the two germline ends. CDR3 length: 13 residues. The germline gives CDR1 SGHDT, CDR2 YYEEEE.

The chain employs TRBV4-1 and TRBJ1-3; D remains ambiguous. This CDR3 has 14 residues. The V and J ends lost 1 base and 3 bases respectively, with 7 bases between them. CDR1 MGHRA and CDR2 YSYEKL come from the germline V gene. The CDR3 region has the DNA TGCGCCAGCAGCCAAGGGTACAGTGGAAACACCATATATTTT. Its translation is CASSQGYSGNTIYF.

This clone occurred a few times. The J gene is TRBJ2-1, the V gene TRBV24-1; 7 bases line up with TRBD2. CDR1 is KGHDR and CDR2 is SFDVKD in the germline V gene. This CDR3 has 15 amino acids. Trimming removed 0 bases from V and 5 bases from J; junction bases left unmatched: 3. The DNA of the CDR3 is TGTGCCACCAGTGATTTGGGGAGCGGGGACAATGAGCAGTTCTTC. Its protein is CATSDLGSGDNEQFF.

V and J are TRBV18 and TRBJ2-3; TRBD2 matches 9 bases. In germline, CDR1 is KGHSH, CDR2 LQKENI. The CDR3 is made up of 14 amino acids. V was pared by 5 bases and J by 4 bases, with 4 bases of the junction left unmatched. DNA for the CDR3: TGTGCCAGCTCATCGCGGGAGGGAGCAGATACGCAGTATTTT. This translates into CASSSREGADTQYF.

The genes are TRBV3-1 (or the pseudogene TRBV3-2) and TRBJ2-2; 9 bases agree with TRBD1. The CDR3 has 17 residues. J was trimmed by 0 bases and V by 1 base; bases with no gene match: 3. The V gene's germline CDR1 is LGHDT and CDR2 YNNKEL (reference sequence). The chain's CDR3 is CASSQVGTGSNTGELFF. The CDR3 bases are TGTGCCAGCAGCCAAGTGGGGACAGGGTCGAACACCGGGGAGCTGTTTTTT.

This clone was seen only once. J is TRBJ2-3 and V is TRBV10-2; 10 bases line up with TRBD2. The V gene's germline CDR1 is WSHSY and CDR2 SAAADI. Losses at the gene ends were 10 bases for V and 2 bases for J; bases not matched to a gene: 6. The CDR3 has 14 residues. CDR3 residues: CATLSGGNTDTQYF. CDR3 nucleotide sequence: TGCGCCACACTTAGCGGGGGGAACACAGATACGCAGTATTTT.

The chain links TRBV15 to TRBJ1-6; D is possibly TRBD1 (5 bases). This CDR3 is built from 17 residues. V was clipped by 0 bases and J by 8 bases, with 17 bases between them. Germline CDR1 and CDR2: LNHNV and YYDKDF (reference sequence). CDR3 coding DNA: TGTGCCACCAGCAGAGATATCGGGACGGGGAGGGATTCACCCCTCCACTTT. This gives the protein CATSRDIGTGRDSPLHF.

The chain joins TRBV6-6 to TRBJ1-3, with 7 nucleotides matching TRBD1. The CDR3 extends over 13 amino acids. With V trimmed by 4 bases and J by 4 bases, 1 base remained unmatched. Germline CDR1 and CDR2: MNHNY and SVGAGI (reference sequence). CDR3 sequence reads: CASSWGQGNTIYF. DNA of the CDR3: TGTGCCAGCAGTTGGGGACAGGGAAACACCATATATTTT.

The chain has TRBV3-1 (or the pseudogene TRBV3-2) and TRBJ1-6; D is unresolved. CDR3 length equals 15 residues. Trimming cost V 3 bases and J 10 bases, with 16 bases left between them. Germline values: CDR1 LGHDT, CDR2 YNNKEL (reference sequence). The CDR3 loop is CASSHGGEDWSPLHF. Written as DNA, the CDR3 is TGTGCCAGCAGCCATGGAGGAGAGGATTGGTCACCCCTCCACTTT.

The rearrangement links TRBV3-1 (or the pseudogene TRBV3-2) to TRBJ2-7; D may be TRBD2 (6 bases). The CDR3 sequence is 15 residues long. The germline V gene has CDR1 LGHDT and CDR2 YNNKEL (reference sequence). V lost 1 base, J lost 2 bases, and 12 bases lay in between. The CDR3 nucleotides read TGTGCCAGCAGCCAAGGGCGCGGGGCTCCCTACGAGCAGTACTTC. It encodes CASSQGRGAPYEQYF.

This chain uses TRBV3-1 (or the pseudogene TRBV3-2) with TRBJ2-1, with TRBD1 matching 9 bases. The CDR3 totals 15 residues. The V segment lost 5 bases and the J segment 5 bases; nucleotides outside the gene matches: 7. Germline V CDR1 and CDR2: LGHDT, YNNKEL (reference sequence). The CDR3 DNA reads TGTGCCAGCAGCAGGACAGGGGTCCACGACAATGAGCAGTTCTTC. Translation gives CASSRTGVHDNEQFF.

V usage is TRBV30 and J usage is TRBJ2-3; D possibly corresponds to TRBD1 (6 bases). The ends were cut back, 8 bases at V and 2 bases at J, with 20 bases in the middle. The CDR3 contains 15 residues. CDR1 is GTSNPN and CDR2 is SVGIG in the germline V gene (reference sequence). CDR3 sequence reads: CAGNPGAINTDTQYF. Here the CDR3 DNA reads TGTGCCGGAAACCCAGGGGCGATTAACACAGATACGCAGTATTTT.

V gene TRBV7-3 combines with J gene TRBJ2-5; D is uncertain. This CDR3 is 13 amino acids long. V lost 1 base and J 5 bases, leaving 8 bases between the germline ends. Germline V gene data show CDR1 as SGHTA and CDR2 as FQGTGA. The CDR3 protein is CASSLSRWETQYF. In DNA, the CDR3 is TGTGCCAGCAGCTTAAGCCGGTGGGAGACCCAGTACTTC.

The V gene is TRBV14, the J gene TRBJ2-5; 7 bases line up with TRBD2. The CDR3 sequence is 12 residues long. V was clipped by 5 bases and J by 6 bases; unmatched bases: 3. Per germline, CDR1 SGHDN and CDR2 FVKESK. CDR3 in amino acids: CASSGGGKTQYF. CDR3 sequence (DNA): TGTGCCAGCAGCGGGGGAGGGAAGACCCAGTACTTC.

V gene TRBV18 combines with J gene TRBJ2-5, with D unclear. The CDR3 has 14 residues. V was clipped by 2 bases and J by 2 bases, with 9 bases between them. CDR1 is KGHSH and CDR2 is LQKENI in the germline V gene. CDR3 protein: CASSPGRQQETQYF. In DNA, the CDR3 is TGTGCCAGCTCACCAGGCCGTCAGCAAGAGACCCAGTACTTC.

This clone was recorded once. The V and J genes are TRBV5-4 and TRBJ2-2; D gene unclear. CDR3 length equals 12 residues. Germline V gene data show CDR1 as SGHNT and CDR2 as YYREEE (reference sequence). The V end lost 4 bases, the J end lost 7 bases, and 8 bases lay between the germline ends. CDR3 sequence reads: CASSALSGELFF. The CDR3 DNA sequence: TGTGCCAGCAGCGCCTTGAGCGGGGAGCTGTTTTTT.

This sequence joins TRBV24-1 and TRBJ2-3; TRBD1 aligns across 10 bases. V dropped 4 bases and J dropped 3; count of bases not matched to a gene: 6. The CDR3 is 16 amino acids. Germline-derived CDR1 and CDR2 are KGHDR and SFDVKD. The CDR3 loop reads CATSETGTGETDTQYF. The CDR3 nucleotides read TGTGCCACCAGTGAAACCGGGACAGGGGAAACAGATACGCAGTATTTT.

The chain uses TRBV7-9 and TRBJ2-7, with a tentative D call TRBD1 (5 bases). V gave up 4 bases and J gave up 0 bases, with 19 bases separating them. The germline V gene encodes CDR1 SEHNR and CDR2 FQNEAQ (reference sequence). CDR3 length equals 17 residues. Here the CDR3 DNA reads TGTGCCAGCAGCTCTAATCACCCTGACAGTCCCTCCTACGAGCAGTACTTC. It specifies CASSSNHPDSPSYEQYF.

The J gene is TRBJ1-2, the V gene TRBV6-5; 9 nucleotides align to TRBD1. The germline gives CDR1 MNHEY, CDR2 SVGAGI. The CDR3 is made up of 16 amino acids. Trimming took 0 bases from V and 8 from J; bases not matched to a gene: 10. CDR3 amino acids: CASSYSLTGGEKGYTF. The DNA for the CDR3 is TGTGCCAGCAGTTACTCCCTGACAGGGGGTGAAAAGGGCTACACCTTC.

The chain is built from TRBV2 and TRBJ2-6, with TRBD1 identical over 8 bases. The V segment lost 10 bases and the J segment 0 bases; nucleotides outside the gene matches: 8. This CDR3 comprises 16 residues. The germline gives CDR1 SNHLY, CDR2 FYNNEI. CDR3 coding DNA: TGTGCCACCTCCGGACAGGGCACCTCTGGGGCCAACGTCCTGACTTTC. This translates into CATSGQGTSGANVLTF.

The rearrangement uses TRBV29-1 and TRBJ1-3; 9 nucleotides match TRBD1. The CDR3 spans 14 residues. With V trimmed by 3 bases and J by 3 bases, 3 bases remained unmatched. CDR1 is SQVTM and CDR2 is ANQGSEA in the germline V gene. The chain's CDR3 is CSVDGTGNGNTIYF. The CDR3 DNA reads as TGCAGCGTTGACGGGACAGGGAATGGAAACACCATATATTTT.